One sample yielded the 3 T cell receptor beta chains listed below, sequenced in a study of OX40 agonist ivuxolimab in advanced cancers. The repertoire was sequenced with immunoSEQ multiplex PCR; TCRdb's copy has only in-frame clones and lacks some. The sample contains roughly 60,000 clones, 94% of which appear only once. This material consisted of CD4+ or CD8+ T cells sorted from blood, taken in a trial of the OX40 agonist ivuxolimab. The source of these receptors is an adult with an advanced solid tumor such as melanoma, head and neck, liver or kidney cancer.

V usage is TRBV9 and J usage is TRBJ2-1; the D gene could be TRBD1 or TRBD2 (5 bases each). The CDR3 spans 15 residues. Looked up from germline, CDR1 is SGDLS and CDR2 is YYNGEE. Between the trimmed V and J ends, which lost 3 bases and 6 bases, there was a span of 16 bases. CDR3 DNA: TGTGCCAGCAGCGCCGGGGCGGAGCCGGGCAATGAGCAGTTCTTC. Encoded protein: CASSAGAEPGNEQFF.

V gene TRBV7-3 combines with J gene TRBJ2-7, with D maybe TRBD1 (5 bases). Trimming pared 1 base from V and 3 bases from J, leaving 7 bases between. CDR3 size: 13 residues. CDR1 is SGHTA, CDR2 FQGTGA, per germline. For the CDR3, the DNA is TGTGCCAGCAGCTTAAATCAGGGCTACGAGCAGTACTTC. It translates to CASSLNQGYEQYF.

The rearrangement joins TRBV10-3 to TRBJ2-1; TRBD2 might be the D (5 bases). Germline V gene sequence: CDR1 ENHRY, CDR2 SYGVKD. This CDR3 region has 16 residues. The V and J ends lost 10 bases and 4 bases respectively, with 23 bases between them. CDR3 sequence: CATSASGEGVYNEQFF. The CDR3 bases are TGTGCCACAAGCGCATCCGGGGAAGGTGTTTACAATGAGCAGTTCTTC.